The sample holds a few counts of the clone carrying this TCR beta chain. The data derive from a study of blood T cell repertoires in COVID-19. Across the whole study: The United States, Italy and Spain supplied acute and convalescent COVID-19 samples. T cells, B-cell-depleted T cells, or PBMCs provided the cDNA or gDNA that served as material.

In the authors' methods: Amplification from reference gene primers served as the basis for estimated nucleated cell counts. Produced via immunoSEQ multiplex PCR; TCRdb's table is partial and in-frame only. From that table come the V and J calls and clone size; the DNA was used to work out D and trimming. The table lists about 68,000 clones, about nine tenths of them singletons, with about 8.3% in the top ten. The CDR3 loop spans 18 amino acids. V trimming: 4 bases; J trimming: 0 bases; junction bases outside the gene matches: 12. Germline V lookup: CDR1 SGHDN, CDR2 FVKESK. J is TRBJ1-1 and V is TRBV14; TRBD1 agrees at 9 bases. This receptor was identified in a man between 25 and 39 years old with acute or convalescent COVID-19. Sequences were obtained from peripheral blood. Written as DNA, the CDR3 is TGTGCCAGCAGCCGACCGGGGACAGGGAAGCAGATGAACACTGAAGCTTTCTTT. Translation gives CASSRPGTGKQMNTEAFF.